This is a list of T cell receptor beta chains from one sample in a study of cytomegalovirus exposure and HLA in healthy donors. Sequenced by immunoSEQ multiplex PCR; TCRdb stores in-frame clones only, minus some. This table has 90,000 to 150,000 clones, less than 20% appearing once. The source material was PBMCs. All receptors come from a young woman in good health and CMV-seronegative. CDR3s include the opening cysteine and the closing phenylalanine or tryptophan. Fields, in order: V gene, D gene, J gene, clone size, CDR3 DNA, CDR3 protein. D genes are given only for firm matches. Size tells how often a clone was seen (once, few, many) or the class of an expanded clone, and some rows leave it out.

>TRBV9|TRBD1|TRBJ2-1|.
TGTGCCAGCAGCCCATGGGACAGGGCTAATGAGCAGTTCTTC
CASSPWDRANEQFF
>TRBV4-3|.|TRBJ1-6|few
TGCGCCAGCAGTTACACCCAAAATTCACCCCTCCACTTT
CASSYTQNSPLHF
>TRBV5-4|TRBD1|TRBJ1-6|few
TGTGCCAGCAGCTTGCCAGGGGGCATCGGTAATTCACCCCTCCACTTT
CASSLPGGIGNSPLHF
>TRBV29-1|.|TRBJ2-7|.
TGCAGCGTCCAGGGGACAAATAACTACGAGCAGTACTTC
CSVQGTNNYEQYF
>TRBV19|TRBD2|TRBJ2-7|few
TGTGCCAGTTCCTCTCGGGCGACTAGCGGGGCCTCCTACGAGCAGTACTTC
CASSSRATSGASYEQYF
>TRBV10-3|TRBD2|TRBJ2-1|few
TGTGCCATCAGGGGGACTAGCGGAGCCTACAATGAGCAGTTCTTC
CAIRGTSGAYNEQFF
>TRBV10-1|.|TRBJ2-3|many
TGCGCCAGCAGTGAGCGGGAGACAGATACGCAGTATTTT
CASSERETDTQYF
>TRBV28|TRBD1|TRBJ2-7|few
TGTGCCAGCAGAAGTGACAGGGGCCCCTACGAGCAGTACTTC
CASRSDRGPYEQYF
>TRBV5-1|.|TRBJ2-2|.
TGCGCCAGCAGCTTGGACCCTAGCGGGGAGCTGTTTTTT
CASSLDPSGELFF
>TRBV5-1|TRBD2|TRBJ2-5|.
TGCGCCAGCAGCTTCGGGGGCGGGGGGGCCGGAGAGACCCAGTACTTC
CASSFGGGGAGETQYF
>TRBV5-1|TRBD1|TRBJ1-6|few
TGCGCCAGCAGCCTGGATGACAGGGGAAATTCACCCCTCCACTTT
CASSLDDRGNSPLHF
>TRBV19|TRBD1|TRBJ2-3|few
TGTGCCAGTAGTCAGGGACAGGGAAATACGCAGTATTTT
CASSQGQGNTQYF
>TRBV30|.|TRBJ2-1|.
TGTGCCTGGAGTGTAGGGCAGGGTACCAATGAGCAGTTCTTC
CAWSVGQGTNEQFF
>TRBV10-3|TRBD1|TRBJ2-7|few
TGTGCCATCACCGCGGGGGACAGGGACTCCTACGAGCAGTACTTC
CAITAGDRDSYEQYF
>TRBV30|.|TRBJ2-3|.
TGTGCCTGGAGTGTACAAGGGGCTAGCACAGATACGCAGTATTTT
CAWSVQGASTDTQYF
>TRBV2|TRBD1|TRBJ1-5|once
TGTGCCAGCAGCGGGACAGCTGCACAGCCCCAGCATTTT
CASSGTAAQPQHF
>TRBV28|.|TRBJ1-3|.
TGTGCCAGCAGCCCCCAGGGAAACACCATATATTTT
CASSPQGNTIYF
>TRBV6-1|TRBD2|TRBJ2-3|.
TGTGCCAGCGGAGGTCGGGGGGCAGATACGCAGTATTTT
CASGGRGADTQYF
>TRBV9|.|TRBJ1-1|.
TGTGCCAGCAGCGTAGTATCAGGGGCCACTGAAGCTTTCTTT
CASSVVSGATEAFF
>TRBV28|.|TRBJ1-1|.
TGTGCCAGCAGTTTAGCGACAATTGATGAAGCTTTCTTT
CASSLATIDEAFF
>TRBV2|TRBD2|TRBJ2-3|.
TGTGCCAGCAGGCTCGGACTAGCGGCAGGTCATCATACGCAGTATTTT
CASRLGLAAGHHTQYF
>TRBV11-2|TRBD2|TRBJ2-7|.
TGTGCCAGCAGCCGTCGGACTAGCAGACTTTACTACGAGCAGTACTTC
CASSRRTSRLYYEQYF
>TRBV4-2|TRBD2|TRBJ2-1|.
TGTGCCAGCAGCCAAGAGAGCGGGGGGGCCTACAATGAGCAGTTCTTC
CASSQESGGAYNEQFF
>TRBV18|TRBD1|TRBJ1-1|few
TGTGCCAGCTCACCGCTGGACAGGGGGATCACTGAAGCTTTCTTT
CASSPLDRGITEAFF
>TRBV18|TRBD1|TRBJ1-5|few
TGTGCCAGCTCACCGGCCAGGGGGGACAATCAGCCCCAGCATTTT
CASSPARGDNQPQHF
>TRBV19|.|TRBJ2-2|.
TGTGCCAGTACAAGAGTATGGACCGGGGAGCTGTTTTTT
CASTRVWTGELFF
>TRBV6-5|.|TRBJ1-3|.
TGTGCCAGCACTTCTGGAAACACCATATATTTT
CASTSGNTIYF
>TRBV30|.|TRBJ2-1|.
TGTGCCTGGAGTCACCCGGTTCCAGAGCAGTTCTTC
CAWSHPVPEQFF
>TRBV29-1|TRBD1|TRBJ1-1|few
TGCAGCGTTAGAGCCACAGGGGGCGCGACTGAAGCTTTCTTT
CSVRATGGATEAFF
>TRBV28|TRBD1|TRBJ1-5|few
TGTGCCAGCAGTTCCTCCGGGACAGGGGGCCAAAATCAGCCCCAGCATTTT
CASSSSGTGGQNQPQHF
>TRBV28|TRBD1|TRBJ2-5|few
TGTGCCAGCAGTTTACAGGGGGCGCGGGAGACCCAGTACTTC
CASSLQGARETQYF
>TRBV5-6|.|TRBJ2-7|.
TGTGCCAGCAGCTTTAGGCCAGGGGCCCACGAGCAGTACTTC
CASSFRPGAHEQYF
>TRBV9|TRBD1|TRBJ1-2|.
TGTGCCAGCAGCGTTAATTATGACAGGGGAAATAACTATGGCTACACCTTC
CASSVNYDRGNNYGYTF
>TRBV5-1|.|TRBJ2-3|few
TGCGCCAGCAGCTTGGGGTCCCGGGGCACAGATACGCAGTATTTT
CASSLGSRGTDTQYF
>TRBV5-1|TRBD1|TRBJ1-2|.
TGCGCCAGCAGCTTGGACAGGGGGCCTAACTATGGCTACACCTTC
CASSLDRGPNYGYTF
>TRBV7-6|TRBD1|TRBJ2-1|.
TGTGCCAGCAGCTTAGCAGGGGGCACTGAGCAGTTCTTC
CASSLAGGTEQFF
>TRBV5-4|.|TRBJ1-4|large
TGTGCCAGCAGCTCAGAGGGGGTAAATGAAAAACTGTTTTTT
CASSSEGVNEKLFF
>TRBV11-2|.|TRBJ1-2|few
TGTGCCAGCAGCTCCAGAGCCGGGGGACTCTATGGCTACACCTTC
CASSSRAGGLYGYTF
>TRBV5-6|.|TRBJ1-5|few
TGTGCCAGCAGCTTTGGACATAGGGATCAGCCCCAGCATTTT
CASSFGHRDQPQHF
>TRBV7-6|TRBD1|TRBJ2-7|.
TGTGCCAGCAGCGACCGGACAGGGGGCGGTGCGTGGCACTTC
CASSDRTGGGAWHF
>TRBV29-1|TRBD2|TRBJ2-5|few
TGCAGCGTCCTATCTATAGCGGGAGGCGGCGAGACCCAGTACTTC
CSVLSIAGGGETQYF
>TRBV14|.|TRBJ2-7|few
TGTGCCAGCAGCCAAGGGCGGGGACTGACTGGCGAGCAGTACTTC
CASSQGRGLTGEQYF
>TRBV4-3|TRBD1|TRBJ2-1|few
TGCGCCAGCAGCCGGAGGGGACAGGTGTTCCTAAGCACCTACAATGAGCAGTTCTTC
CASSRRGQVFLSTYNEQFF
>TRBV6-6|.|TRBJ2-2|.
TGTGCCAGCAAAGGGGCGGACACCGGGGAGCTGTTTTTT
CASKGADTGELFF
>TRBV6-5|.|TRBJ2-5|.
TGTGCCAGCAGTTACTCGTTCCGAGAGACCCAGTACTTC
CASSYSFRETQYF
>TRBV7-2|TRBD1|TRBJ1-2|few
TGTGCCAGCAGCTTAGTGACAGGGGTATTGGAGGGCTACACCTTC
CASSLVTGVLEGYTF
>TRBV7-3|.|TRBJ2-2|.
TGTGCCAGCAGCCCCCTTAGCGGCGCCGGGGAGCTGTTTTTT
CASSPLSGAGELFF
>TRBV29-1|TRBD2|TRBJ2-7|few
TGCAGCGTGGGTGGGACTAGCGATCGTCCCTACGAGCAGTACTTC
CSVGGTSDRPYEQYF
>TRBV27|TRBD2|TRBJ2-1|.
TGTGCCAGCAGTTTAGTGACTAGCGGGCTGGGGTCCTACAATGAGCAGTTCTTC
CASSLVTSGLGSYNEQFF
>TRBV29-1|TRBD2|TRBJ2-7|.
TGCAGCGTTGATGTAGCGGGGGGGAGCTACGAGCAGTACTTC
CSVDVAGGSYEQYF
>TRBV7-9|TRBD2|TRBJ2-1|few
TGTGCCAGCAGCTTACTGGCGGGAGTATCCAATGAGCAGTTCTTC
CASSLLAGVSNEQFF
>TRBV5-3|TRBD1|TRBJ1-1|.
TGTGCCAGAAGCTGGGGGACAGGAGGTCCCTTTGAAGCTTTCTTT
CARSWGTGGPFEAFF
>TRBV4-2|TRBD2|TRBJ2-1|.
TGTGCCAGCAGCCGGGGACTAGCGGGAGAATTTGAGCAGTTCTTC
CASSRGLAGEFEQFF